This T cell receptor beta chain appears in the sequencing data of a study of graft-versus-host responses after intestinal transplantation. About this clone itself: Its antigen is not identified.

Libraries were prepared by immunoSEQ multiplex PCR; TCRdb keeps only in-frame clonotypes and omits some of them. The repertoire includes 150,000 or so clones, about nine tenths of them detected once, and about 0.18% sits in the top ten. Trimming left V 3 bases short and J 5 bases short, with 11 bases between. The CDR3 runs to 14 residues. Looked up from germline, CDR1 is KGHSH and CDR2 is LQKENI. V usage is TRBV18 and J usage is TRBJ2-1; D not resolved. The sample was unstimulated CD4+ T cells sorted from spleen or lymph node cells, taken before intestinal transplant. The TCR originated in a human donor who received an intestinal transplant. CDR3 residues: CASSPVSRDNEQFF. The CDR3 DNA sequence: TGTGCCAGCTCACCGGTTTCCCGGGACAATGAGCAGTTCTTC.